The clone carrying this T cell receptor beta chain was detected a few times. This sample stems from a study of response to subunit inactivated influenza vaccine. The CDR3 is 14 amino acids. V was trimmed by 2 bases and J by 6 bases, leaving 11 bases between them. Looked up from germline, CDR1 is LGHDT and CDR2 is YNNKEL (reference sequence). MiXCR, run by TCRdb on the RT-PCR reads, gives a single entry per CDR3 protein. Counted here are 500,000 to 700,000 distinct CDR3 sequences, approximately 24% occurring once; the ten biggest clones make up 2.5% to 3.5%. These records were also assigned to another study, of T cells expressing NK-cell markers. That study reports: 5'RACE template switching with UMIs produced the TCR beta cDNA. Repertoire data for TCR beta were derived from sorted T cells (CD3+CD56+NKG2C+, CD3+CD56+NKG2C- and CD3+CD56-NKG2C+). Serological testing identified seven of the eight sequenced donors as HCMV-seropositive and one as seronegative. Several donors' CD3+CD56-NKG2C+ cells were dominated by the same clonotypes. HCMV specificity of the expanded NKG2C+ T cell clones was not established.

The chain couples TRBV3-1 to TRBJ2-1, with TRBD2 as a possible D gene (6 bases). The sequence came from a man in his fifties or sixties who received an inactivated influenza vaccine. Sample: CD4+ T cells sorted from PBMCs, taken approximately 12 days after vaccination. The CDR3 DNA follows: TGTGCCAGCAGCCAACGGGACTCAGGCAATGAGCAGTTCTTC. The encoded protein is CASSQRDSGNEQFF.